The subject of this entry is one T cell receptor (beta chain). This entry is derived from a study of blood T cell repertoires in COVID-19. About the study: Whether acute or convalescent, the COVID-19 samples came from the United States, Italy and Spain. T cells, B-cell-depleted T cells, or PBMCs provided the cDNA or gDNA that served as material.

CDR1 and CDR2 (germline): SGHDN, FVKESK. Trimming shortened V by 1 base and J by 7 bases, and 16 bases separated the two germline ends. CDR3 size: 16 residues. In the original workflow: Nucleated cell number was recorded as an estimate derived from reference gene primer amplification. The protocol was immunoSEQ multiplex PCR, while the TCRdb copy is restricted to in-frame clones and leaves out a portion. V and J calls plus clone size are reproduced from that table; the DNA served to infer D and trimming. The sample lists roughly 200,000 clones; 70% to 90% were seen once. Sequencing input: peripheral blood. The receptor was isolated from a man aged 55 to 70 with acute or convalescent COVID-19. The genes are TRBV14 and TRBJ2-2, with D possibly TRBD2 on 7 matching bases. This CDR3 reads CASSQVSAGAGGELFF. As DNA, the CDR3 is TGTGCCAGCAGCCAAGTTTCTGCGGGGGCAGGCGGGGAGCTGTTTTTT.